This T cell receptor (beta chain) was identified in a study of T cells expressing NK-cell markers. TCRdb re-called the 5' RACE reads and gives one entry per CDR3 protein, without DNA. This sample contains some 440,000 distinct CDR3 sequences. CDR3 length equals 18 residues. The germline V gene encodes CDR1 MNHEY and CDR2 SVGAGI. This rearrangement joins TRBV6-5 to TRBJ2-3; TCRdb designates TRBD1, a call that cannot be tested without DNA. Material: blood T cells: a sorted CD56 or NKG2C T cell subset, CD4+ or CD8+ T cells, or bulk PBMC T cells (not recorded which). The origin of this receptor is a woman aged 45-65 years in good health. CDR3 protein: CASTPKRRSADISDTQYF.